The rows below give T cell receptor beta chains drawn from one sample of a study of T-cell reconstitution after alpha-beta-depleted transplantation in children. Each CDR3 protein is one row after TCRdb ran MiXCR on the PCR reads. The data hold 400,000 to 450,000 distinct CDR3 sequences, with over 40% observed a single time. Specimen: PBMCs, collected before TCRalphabeta/CD19-depleted stem cell transplant. Receptors originate from a girl under 10 years old with aplastic anemia, due to receive a stem cell transplant. Both conserved end residues are part of each CDR3. The D gene is left open where the match is weak. A clone size is listed for some rows: how often the clone was seen (once, few, many), or a class if it is expanded.

cdr3_nt cdr3_aa j_call clone_size v_call d_call
TGTGCCAGCACCACAGGAGACTCCTACAATGAGCAGTTCTTC CASTTGDSYNEQFF TRBJ2-1 NA TRBV28 NA
TGTGCCATCAGTGAGTCGGACGGTCCCAATCAGCCCCAGCATTTT CAISESDGPNQPQHF TRBJ1-5 NA TRBV10-3 NA
TGCAGTGCTAGCGGAGCTAGCGGGAGTGGATACGAGCAGTACTTC CSASGASGSGYEQYF TRBJ2-7 NA TRBV20-1 TRBD2
TGCGCCAGCAGCATGGGTGGACTCTCGAGCTCCTACGAGCAGTACTTC CASSMGGLSSSYEQYF TRBJ2-7 many TRBV5-1 NA
TGCAGTGCTCCTATTACAGGGAACACTGAAGCTTTCTTT CSAPITGNTEAFF TRBJ1-1 many TRBV20-1 NA
TGCGCCAGCAGCCAAGACCGGGACAGCGCAACTAATGAAAAACTGTTTTTT CASSQDRDSATNEKLFF TRBJ1-4 many TRBV4-1 TRBD1
TGTGCCAGCAGTTACTCTAGGGCCTCCGGGACAGGGGGTCACGGGGAGCTGTTTTTT CASSYSRASGTGGHGELFF TRBJ2-2 NA TRBV6-5 TRBD1
TGCAGCGTGGGGGACAGACGATACGAGCAGTACTTC CSVGDRRYEQYF TRBJ2-7 many TRBV29-1 TRBD1
TGTGCCAGCAGCTGGATCGAGATGAGCGGGAGCTCCTACAATGAGCAGTTCTTC CASSWIEMSGSSYNEQFF TRBJ2-1 NA TRBV11-1 TRBD2
TGTGCCAGCACCCCTCTAGGGGGTCCGTACAATGAGCAGTTCTTC CASTPLGGPYNEQFF TRBJ2-1 few TRBV6-2/TRBV6-3 NA
TGTGCCAGCAGTATATCACAGGGGGCGCTTGGCTACACCTTC CASSISQGALGYTF TRBJ1-2 many TRBV3-1 TRBD1
TGTGCCAGCAGTTATCTCAACAGGGACTATGGCTACACCTTC CASSYLNRDYGYTF TRBJ1-2 NA TRBV6-5 NA
TGTGCCAGCACCCCGTCAGGGGAAGAGCAGTACTTC CASTPSGEEQYF TRBJ2-7 NA TRBV5-5 NA
TGTGCCAGCAGTTTAGTAAAGGGCGACGAGCAGTACTTC CASSLVKGDEQYF TRBJ2-7 NA TRBV28 NA
TGTGCCAGCAGCACGCAGGGAGGTTCCTACGAGCAGTACTTC CASSTQGGSYEQYF TRBJ2-7 NA TRBV5-5 NA
TGTGCCAGCAGCCTCTCTCCCATGACCGGGGAGCTGTTTTTT CASSLSPMTGELFF TRBJ2-2 NA TRBV7-6 NA
TGTGCCAGCAGTTTATCGATCCGGCTAGCGGGAGGCACCGGGGAGCTGTTTTTT CASSLSIRLAGGTGELFF TRBJ2-2 NA TRBV27 TRBD2
TGCAGCGTTGAATATTTTACTAGCGGGAGAAAAACCGAGCAGTACTTC CSVEYFTSGRKTEQYF TRBJ2-7 few TRBV29-1 TRBD2
TGTGCCAGCGGGGGGACAGGGCCTAGCACAGATACGCAGTATTTT CASGGTGPSTDTQYF TRBJ2-3 NA TRBV6-1 TRBD1
TGCGCCAGCAATCCGAGCGGGACAGATACGCAGTATTTT CASNPSGTDTQYF TRBJ2-3 once TRBV5-1 NA
TGTGCCAGTAGTATCAAAGGGACAGGGTGGTCGGCTAGCAATCAGCCCCAGCATTTT CASSIKGTGWSASNQPQHF TRBJ1-5 NA TRBV19 TRBD1
TGTGCCAGCAGTGCACTAGCGGGAGGGCCTAGTTACGAGCAGTACTTC CASSALAGGPSYEQYF TRBJ2-7 many TRBV12-3/TRBV12-4 TRBD2
TGCGCCAGCAGCTTGGAGGCGGCCCCCGCTTTCTTT CASSLEAAPAFF TRBJ1-1 many TRBV5-1 NA
TGTGCCAGCAGTGTTAGCGGGGACACCGGGGAGCTGTTTTTT CASSVSGDTGELFF TRBJ2-2 many TRBV6-1 TRBD2
TGCGCCAGCAGCGGGGGACAGGGGATTTCAGATACGCAGTATTTT CASSGGQGISDTQYF TRBJ2-3 NA TRBV5-1 TRBD1
TGTGCCTGGAGAACCGTGTTAGAAACTGAAGCTTTCTTT CAWRTVLETEAFF TRBJ1-1 few TRBV30 NA
TGTCCCAGCAGTTACTTCCGAGGACAGAGCCAAAATGAGCAGTTCTTC CPSSYFRGQSQNEQFF TRBJ2-1 once TRBV6-5 NA
TGCAGCGTTGGGACTAGAATCCGGGGGGCCTACGAGCAGTACTTC CSVGTRIRGAYEQYF TRBJ2-7 NA TRBV29-1 TRBD2
TGCGCCAGCAGCTTGGGAGCGACAGGGGGAAGTTTGGATTCACCCCTCCACTTT CASSLGATGGSLDSPLHF TRBJ1-6 many TRBV5-1 TRBD1
TGCGCCAGCAGCCAAGATAGGGACCCCGTTTATGGCTACACCTTC CASSQDRDPVYGYTF TRBJ1-2 many TRBV4-1 NA
TGTGCCACCAGCAGAGACAGGGGGTCGAATGAGCAGTTCTTC CATSRDRGSNEQFF TRBJ2-1 NA TRBV15 TRBD1
TGTGCCATCGGTGGACTAGCTTCCGCAGATACGCAGTATTTT CAIGGLASADTQYF TRBJ2-3 once TRBV10-3 TRBD2
TGCGCCAGCAGCCAACCCCCCGGCACCTACTCTGGAAACACCATATATTTT CASSQPPGTYSGNTIYF TRBJ1-3 few TRBV4-3 NA
TGTGCCTGGAGTGTAGGCTCACCCGGGGGAGAGACCCAGTACTTC CAWSVGSPGGETQYF TRBJ2-5 once TRBV30 NA
TGTGCCAGCAGTTTAAGCCCATCCAGGGGGCCGGGCACAGATACGCAGTATTTT CASSLSPSRGPGTDTQYF TRBJ2-3 NA TRBV28 TRBD1
TGTGCCAGCAGTTCCCGGACTAGCCGCTCCTACGAGCAGTACTTC CASSSRTSRSYEQYF TRBJ2-7 many TRBV12-3/TRBV12-4 TRBD2
TGCGCCAGCAGCTCGACGACAGGATCGGCTGGAAACACCATATATTTT CASSSTTGSAGNTIYF TRBJ1-3 NA TRBV5-1 NA
TGCGCCAGCAGCCCGGGACTAGCGGGGGTTAACCCGGGTGATGAGCAGTTCTTC CASSPGLAGVNPGDEQFF TRBJ2-1 NA TRBV5-1 TRBD2